The 17 T cell receptor beta chains given below trace back to one sample, sequenced in a study of shared clonotypes between healthy human individuals. The table came from immunoSEQ multiplex PCR; TCRdb's copy has only in-frame clones and leaves some out. The sample yields around 510,000 clones, about 96% seen once. Sample: naive CD4+ T cells sorted from blood. Indicated subset: CD45RA+ positively selected. The receptors derive from a young woman in good health.

In this sample, this clone turned up a few times. Here the CDR3 DNA reads TGCGCCAGCAGCTCAACAGGGGTTGGGCAGCCCCAGCATTTT. Protein: CASSSTGVGQPQHF. The chain uses TRBV5-1 and TRBJ1-5; TRBD1 agrees at 7 bases. CDR1 is SGHRS and CDR2 is YFSETQ in the germline V gene. J was trimmed by 7 bases and V by 3 bases; bases with no gene match: 7. The CDR3 spans 14 residues.

The chain carries TRBV4-1 and TRBJ1-5; 8 bases map to TRBD1. V shed 5 bases, J shed 2 bases, and the junction held 5 bases outside the gene matches. This CDR3 is built from 15 residues. Germline lookup yields CDR1 MGHRA and CDR2 YSYEKL. The CDR3 coding sequence is TGCGCCAGCAGCGGACAGGGTCTAGGCAATCAGCCCCAGCATTTT. Translation: CASSGQGLGNQPQHF.

This chain uses TRBV7-9 with TRBJ1-5; 9 bases match TRBD1. The V and J ends lost 5 bases and 6 bases, in that order; junction bases with no gene match: 11. This CDR3 is built from 16 residues. Germline V gene lookup returns CDR1 SEHNR and CDR2 FQNEAQ (reference sequence). The CDR3 DNA reads TGTGCCAGCAGCCCAACAGACAGGGGGTTAGGTCAGCCCCAGCATTTT. Encoded protein: CASSPTDRGLGQPQHF.

The chain employs TRBV28 and TRBJ1-2, with a possible D match to TRBD1 (5 bases). Germline V gives CDR1 MDHEN, CDR2 SYDVKM. V was trimmed by 4 bases and J by 8 bases, leaving 11 bases between them. This CDR3 region has 12 residues. The DNA of the CDR3 is TGTGCCAGCAGTTCCCAGGGTTCCGGCTACACCTTC. Amino acid sequence: CASSSQGSGYTF.

V usage is TRBV7-3 and J usage is TRBJ2-2; D is ambiguous. Germline V lookup: CDR1 SGHTA, CDR2 FQGTGA. V was cut by 0 bases and J by 2 bases, with 7 bases left in between. The CDR3 has 15 amino acids. CDR3 sequence: CASSLTVLNTGELFF. The CDR3 DNA sequence: TGTGCCAGCAGCTTAACCGTGTTAAACACCGGGGAGCTGTTTTTT. The whole variable domain, filled in from reference TRBV7-3 and TRBJ2-2, reads GAGVSQTPSNKVTEKGKYVELRCDPISGHTALYWYRQSLGQGPEFLIYFQGTGAADDSGLPNDRFFAVRPEGSVSTLKIQRTERGDSAVYLCASSLTVLNTGELFFGEGSRLTVL.

The genes are TRBV7-2 and TRBJ2-7; TRBD2 matches 11 bases. V lost 5 bases, J lost 1 base, and 4 bases stayed unmatched. Per the germline V gene, CDR1 is SGHTA and CDR2 is FQGNSA. CDR3 size: 15 residues. The CDR3 nucleotides read TGTGCCAGCAGCCTGCTAGCGGGAGGTTCCTACGAGCAGTACTTC. Translating it yields CASSLLAGGSYEQYF.

The chain employs TRBV20-1 and TRBJ2-3; D is ambiguous. V was trimmed by 5 bases and J by 3 bases, leaving 3 bases between them. The CDR3 runs 10 residues. Germline V lookup: CDR1 DFQATT, CDR2 SNEGSKA (reference sequence). In DNA form, the CDR3 reads TGCAGTGCTGGAACAGATACGCAGTATTTT. Translating it yields CSAGTDTQYF.

Details on this clone: The limits of the CDR3 on the DNA are not certain, so only TCRdb's listed CDR3 is given. The chain is built from TRBV21-1 and TRBJ2-3; the D call in the table, TRBD2, was not verified against the DNA. TRBV21-1 is designated a pseudogene. The CDR3 has 18 residues if both end residues are counted. The CDR3 is CASSPQTAVAWGTDTQYF.

A single count supports this clone. The chain joins TRBV11-2 to TRBJ2-2; weak D call: TRBD1 (6 bases). V gave up 5 bases and J gave up 6 bases, with 16 bases separating them. The CDR3 length is 15 residues. Germline CDR1 SGHAT, CDR2 FQNNGV. CDR3 protein: CASSRTSTGSGELFF. The CDR3, as DNA: TGTGCCAGCAGCCGGACATCAACAGGGTCCGGGGAGCTGTTTTTT.

V usage is TRBV2 and J usage is TRBJ2-5; 9 bases line up with TRBD1. The V gene's germline CDR1 is SNHLY and CDR2 FYNNEI. V lost 7 bases to trimming and J lost 4 bases; unmatched junction nucleotides: 10. This CDR3 region has 15 residues. CDR3 protein: CASKGQGPPGETQYF. For the CDR3, the DNA is TGTGCCAGCAAGGGACAGGGCCCACCGGGAGAGACCCAGTACTTC.

The J gene is TRBJ2-1, the V gene TRBV28; D might be TRBD1 (6 bases). The CDR3 length is 16 residues. V was clipped by 1 base and J by 0 bases, with 10 bases between them. In germline, CDR1 is MDHEN, CDR2 SYDVKM. The CDR3 is CASSLFRGSSYNEQFF. The CDR3 DNA sequence: TGTGCCAGCAGTTTATTTAGGGGGAGCTCCTACAATGAGCAGTTCTTC.

V and J are TRBV7-9 and TRBJ2-7; 9 bases fit TRBD2. Germline CDR1 is SEHNR and CDR2 is FQNEAQ (reference sequence). The CDR3 covers 15 residues. The J segment lost 5 bases and the V segment lost 2 bases, leaving 7 bases of the junction unmatched. The DNA for the CDR3 is TGTGCCAGCAGCTTATTGCTAGCGGGAACCGACGAGCAGTACTTC. It specifies CASSLLLAGTDEQYF.

The gene calls are TRBV7-3 and TRBJ1-1, with 10 positions matching TRBD1. Germline lookup yields CDR1 SGHTA and CDR2 FQGTGA. The CDR3 has 13 amino acids. Losses at the gene ends were 5 bases for V and 6 bases for J; bases not matched to a gene: 3. DNA of the CDR3: TGTGCCAGCAGCCGGGACAGGGGTTCTGAAGCTTTCTTT. It specifies CASSRDRGSEAFF. Together with reference TRBV7-3 and TRBJ1-1, the CDR3 gives the full variable domain: GAGVSQTPSNKVTEKGKYVELRCDPISGHTALYWYRQSLGQGPEFLIYFQGTGAADDSGLPNDRFFAVRPEGSVSTLKIQRTERGDSAVYLCASSRDRGSEAFFGQGTRLTVV.

The chain has TRBV19 and TRBJ2-2, with D hard to call. Germline V CDR1 and CDR2: LNHDA, SQIVND (reference sequence). The V gene lost 6 bases and the J gene lost 0 bases, with 11 bases spanning the gap. CDR3 length equals 15 residues. The CDR3 loop reads CASRKSGANTGELFF. The CDR3 DNA reads as TGTGCCAGTAGAAAGAGTGGGGCGAACACCGGGGAGCTGTTTTTT.

The chain uses TRBV29-1 and TRBJ2-5, with D uncertain. The CDR3 has 12 residues. Trimming removed 2 bases from V and 4 bases from J, with 8 bases in between. Germline V gene lookup returns CDR1 SQVTM and CDR2 ANQGSEA. Written as DNA, the CDR3 is TGCAGCGTTGAACAGGTGGGAGAGACCCAGTACTTC. This sequence encodes CSVEQVGETQYF.

V is TRBV19 and J is TRBJ2-5; 8 bases agree with TRBD1. The CDR3 sequence is 14 residues long. The germline CDR1 and CDR2 sequences are LNHDA and SQIVND (reference sequence). Germline trimming cut 9 bases from V and 4 bases from J; bases unmatched to any gene: 10. As DNA, the CDR3 is TGTGCCAGCAGCAGACAGGGGAAAGGAGAGACCCAGTACTTC. Translated: CASSRQGKGETQYF.

This rearrangement joins TRBV2 to TRBJ2-2, with D perhaps TRBD2 (5 bases). V was pared by 7 bases and J by 1 base, with 7 bases between. Germline values: CDR1 SNHLY, CDR2 FYNNEI. This CDR3 has 13 residues. CDR3 residues: CASTRENTGELFF. The CDR3 DNA reads as TGTGCCAGCACCCGGGAGAACACCGGGGAGCTGTTTTTT.